One sample yielded the 11 T cell receptor beta chains listed below, sequenced in a study of identifying expanded T cells in peripheral blood. Sequencing used immunoSEQ multiplex PCR; TCRdb keeps in-frame clones, though not all of them. The sample includes 60,000 to 70,000 clones, around 87% seen only once; the top ten take 4.7%. Sequencing was performed on blood. These receptors were obtained from a person between 18 and 69 years old in good health.

Concerning this clone itself: This CDR3 is also generated by other DNA sequences in the sample. V and J are TRBV18 and TRBJ2-3; D is undetermined. This CDR3 region has 12 residues. Germline V gene data show CDR1 as KGHSH and CDR2 as LQKENI. V dropped 3 bases and J dropped 3 bases, with 4 bases sitting between them. DNA for the CDR3: TGTGCCAGCTCACCCTCGACAGATACGCAGTATTTT. This codes for CASSPSTDTQYF.

The J gene is TRBJ2-5, the V gene TRBV10-3, with D tentatively TRBD2 (6 bases). Trimming stripped 6 bases from V and 4 bases from J, with 6 bases between. CDR1 is ENHRY and CDR2 is SYGVKD in the germline V gene. This CDR3 has 11 amino acids. The CDR3 nucleotides read TGTGCCATCAGGGGGGGAGAGACCCAGTACTTC. Amino acid sequence: CAIRGGETQYF.

The rearrangement links TRBV5-4 to TRBJ1-2; D might be TRBD1 (6 bases). The CDR3 is 13 amino acids. The germline gives CDR1 SGHNT, CDR2 YYREEE (reference sequence). V shed 0 bases and J shed 4 bases, with 7 bases lying between them. CDR3 nucleotides: TGTGCCAGCAGCTTGGAAGGGGGCTATGGCTACACCTTC. Protein sequence: CASSLEGGYGYTF.

The V and J genes are TRBV6-9 and TRBJ2-1, with 12 bases fitting TRBD2. Germline assignment: CDR1 MNHGY and CDR2 SVAAGI. After removal of 0 bases from V and 5 bases from J, the junction contained 2 bases not matched to a gene. This CDR3 is built from 16 residues. CDR3 sequence reads: CASSYSRTSGDNEQFF. CDR3 in DNA: TGTGCCAGCAGTTATTCCAGGACTAGCGGGGACAATGAGCAGTTCTTC.

The chain couples TRBV9 to TRBJ1-1; D remains unclear. The CDR3 length is 14 residues. Trimming stripped 3 bases from V and 1 base from J, with 10 bases between. Germline CDR1 and CDR2: SGDLS and YYNGEE. The CDR3 region has the DNA TGTGCCAGCAGCGATGAGGAAAGGAACACTGAAGCTTTCTTT. As protein: CASSDEERNTEAFF.

This sequence joins TRBV6-5 and TRBJ2-7; the D gene is possibly TRBD1 (5 bases). Germline V gene lookup returns CDR1 MNHEY and CDR2 SVGAGI. This CDR3 is 15 amino acids long. Trimming stripped 2 bases from V and 2 bases from J, with 13 bases between. CDR3 in amino acids: CASSYGAGSTYEQYF. The CDR3 coding sequence is TGTGCCAGCAGTTACGGGGCTGGGTCCACCTACGAGCAGTACTTC.

The rearrangement links TRBV5-1 to TRBJ2-1, with no clear D. The V gene lost 3 bases and the J gene lost 4 bases, with 5 bases spanning the gap. The CDR3 consists of 12 residues. CDR1 SGHRS and CDR2 YFSETQ come from the germline V gene. CDR3 nucleotides: TGCGCCAGCAGCTGGGGATACAATGAGCAGTTCTTC. Its translation is CASSWGYNEQFF.

The V and J genes are TRBV14 and TRBJ2-5; the D call may be TRBD1 or TRBD2 (6 bases each). Germline CDR1 SGHDN, CDR2 FVKESK. Trimming took off 4 bases at V and 10 bases at J, with 28 bases between the two ends. The CDR3 has 17 amino acids. CDR3 bases: TGTGCCAGCAGCCTCAAGTTATTTTGGGGGGCGCGATCGGTCCAGTACTTC. Residues: CASSLKLFWGARSVQYF.

The V and J genes are TRBV5-1 and TRBJ2-1, with 12 bases that match TRBD2. This CDR3 region has 15 residues. Per germline, CDR1 SGHRS and CDR2 YFSETQ. Trimming took 1 base from V and 7 from J; bases not matched to a gene: 3. As DNA, the CDR3 is TGCGCCAGCAGCTTGAGGACTAGCGGGGATAATGAGCAGTTCTTC. It yields the protein CASSLRTSGDNEQFF.

The rearrangement links TRBV9 to TRBJ1-3, with D unresolved. The germline V and J ends were trimmed by 0 bases and 1 base, with 5 bases remaining between them. The CDR3 extends over 14 amino acids. CDR1 is SGDLS, CDR2 YYNGEE, per germline. CDR3 sequence reads: CASSVGLSGNTIYF. The CDR3 DNA follows: TGTGCCAGCAGCGTAGGTTTGTCTGGAAACACCATATATTTT.

This clone was observed a handful of times. V is TRBV30 and J is TRBJ1-5; D remains unclear. Trimming left V 0 bases short and J 3 bases short, with 6 bases between. The germline gives CDR1 GTSNPN, CDR2 SVGIG (reference sequence). This CDR3 contains 13 residues. The CDR3 nucleotides read TGTGCCTGGAGTGTACGGACCAATCAGCCCCAGCATTTT. Protein: CAWSVRTNQPQHF.